The entry that follows covers one T cell receptor (beta chain) sequence. This specimen belongs to a study of blood T cell repertoires in COVID-19. Overall study context: T cells, B-cell-depleted T cells, or PBMCs provided the cDNA or gDNA that served as material.

Methods used by the authors: Estimation of nucleated cell counts was performed using reference gene primer amplification. The protocol was immunoSEQ multiplex PCR, while the TCRdb copy is restricted to in-frame clones and leaves out a portion. Clone size and the V and J calls come from that table; the DNA yielded D and trimming. Of about 52,000 clones listed, roughly 86% are singletons. CDR1 is SQVTM and CDR2 is ANQGSEA in the germline V gene. CDR3 length equals 17 residues. Deletions cut 7 bases from V and 4 bases from J, with 26 bases between. V and J are TRBV29-1 and TRBJ2-1; no clear D gene. This clonotype originated in a woman of 80 years or more with acute or convalescent COVID-19. The sequencing input was peripheral blood. The CDR3 loop is CSAKRTLLTLGYNEQFF. The CDR3 coding sequence is TGCAGCGCCAAACGAACCCTTCTGACCCTCGGGTACAATGAGCAGTTCTTC.